The 22 T cell receptor beta chains listed next were all sequenced from one sample in a study of CD8 T cells in Susac syndrome (dated by TCRdb to about 2019). The method was the immunoSEQ multiplex PCR assay. RNA was extracted with the RNeasy kit and 0.5 to 1 ug was reverse transcribed using random hexamers. The public reads were reanalyzed by TCRdb: fastp trimming at Q25, MiXCR alignment, in-frame beta chains only. Identical CDR3 proteins give one entry, which carries the most common genes and DNA. Across this sample there are approximately 190,000 distinct CDR3 sequences, with 95% seen only once. The ten biggest clones cover around 0.16% of the sample. Sequenced material: CD8+ T cells from PBMCs. These receptor sequences come from a human donor with Susac syndrome.

DNA of the CDR3: TGTGCCAGCAGCTCAGGGACAGGGGGTGAAAAACTGTTTTTT. Translating gives CASSSGTGGEKLFF. This chain connects TRBV7-9 to TRBJ1-4; 11 nucleotides match TRBD1. V shed 4 bases and J 7 bases; nucleotides not matched to a gene: 2. Germline CDR1 SEHNR, CDR2 FQNEAQ (reference sequence). The CDR3 loop spans 14 amino acids. Full variable domain (rest looked up from reference TRBV7-9 and TRBJ1-4): DTGVSQNPRHKITKRGQNVTFRCDPISEHNRLYWYRQTLGQGPEFLTYFQNEAQLEKSRLLSDRFSAERPKGSFSTLEIQRTEQGDSAMYLCASSSGTGGEKLFFGSGTQLSVL.

This chain uses TRBV12-3 or TRBV12-4 with TRBJ1-2, with a possible D match to TRBD1 (5 bases). Trimming stripped 4 bases from V and 0 bases from J, with 15 bases between. The CDR3 sequence is 16 residues long. The CDR3 sequence: CASSYPGPTPNYGYTF. CDR3 nucleotide sequence: TGTGCCAGCAGTTACCCGGGACCCACGCCTAACTATGGCTACACCTTC.

The V call is TRBV27, the J call TRBJ1-1; D uncertain. The germline V gene encodes CDR1 MNHEY and CDR2 SMNVEV (reference sequence). The length of the CDR3 is 12 residues. CDR3 sequence: CATHAGNDEAFF. CDR3 nucleotides: TGTGCTACCCACGCCGGTAACGATGAAGCTTTCTTT.

This chain uses TRBV6-5 with TRBJ2-1; 8 positions match TRBD2. Germline CDR1 MNHEY, CDR2 SVGAGI. The CDR3 covers 12 residues. The CDR3 region has the DNA TGTGGAACGGGGGGGTTAGGCGATGAGCAGTTCTTC. It codes for CGTGGLGDEQFF.

The table lists this clonotype with a count of one. The chain couples TRBV20-1 to TRBJ2-3; D unclear. V was trimmed by 6 bases and J by 0 bases, leaving 7 bases between them. This CDR3 is 12 amino acids long. CDR1 and CDR2 (germline): DFQATT, SNEGSKA (reference sequence). The CDR3 DNA follows: TGCAGTGCCAGGAGAAGCACAGATACGCAGTATTTT. It yields the protein CSARRSTDTQYF.

V gene TRBV28 combines with J gene TRBJ2-3; perhaps D is TRBD1 or TRBD2 (5 bases each). Germline assignment: CDR1 MDHEN and CDR2 SYDVKM. The ends were cut back, 7 bases at V and 3 bases at J, with 20 bases in the middle. The CDR3 covers 16 residues. CDR3 protein: CASTPNEGRLTDTQYF. CDR3 sequence (DNA): TGTGCCAGCACCCCGAACGAGGGGCGGTTAACAGATACGCAGTATTTT. The full variable domain, its missing parts supplied by reference TRBV28 and TRBJ2-3, is DVKVTQSSRYLVKRTGEKVFLECVQDMDHENMFWYRQDPGLGLRLIYFSYDVKMKEKGDIPEGYSVSREKKERFSLILESASTNQTSMYLCASTPNEGRLTDTQYFGPGTRLTVL.

This clonotype was found once. The chain is built from TRBV9 and TRBJ2-7, with D possibly being TRBD2 (5 bases). The CDR3 runs 14 residues. V lost 4 bases and J lost 5, with 16 bases in between. The germline CDR1 and CDR2 sequences are SGDLS and YYNGEE. The CDR3 is CASSPEDVGDEQYF. The CDR3 DNA sequence: TGTGCCAGCAGCCCAGAGGACGTCGGGGACGAGCAGTACTTC.

The chain has TRBV6-6 and TRBJ2-7; D not resolved. Germline V lookup: CDR1 MNHNY, CDR2 SVGAGI (reference sequence). V gave up 5 bases and J gave up 0 bases, with 11 bases separating them. The CDR3 runs 14 residues. CDR3 in DNA: TGTGCCAGCAGTGGGCGACTGAACTCCTACGAGCAGTACTTC. Protein product: CASSGRLNSYEQYF.

V and J are TRBV9 and TRBJ2-1; 9 nucleotides match TRBD2. The CDR3 totals 16 residues. The germline gives CDR1 SGDLS, CDR2 YYNGEE. With 4 bases clipped from V and 7 bases from J, the junction kept 12 bases outside the gene matches. The CDR3 sequence: CASSFGRREGRNEQFF. The CDR3 DNA sequence: TGTGCCAGCAGCTTCGGTAGGCGGGAGGGGAGGAATGAGCAGTTCTTC.

This sequence joins TRBV9 and TRBJ2-5; possibly TRBD2 for D (6 bases). The CDR3 contains 17 residues. The germline V and J ends were trimmed by 0 bases and 0 bases, with 15 bases remaining between them. The germline gives CDR1 SGDLS, CDR2 YYNGEE. This CDR3 reads CASSVESGREYQETQYF. In nucleotides, the CDR3 is TGTGCCAGCAGCGTAGAGTCGGGCCGGGAGTACCAAGAGACCCAGTACTTC.

This rearrangement joins TRBV30 to TRBJ2-3; D uncertain. The CDR3 is 12 amino acids. Per the germline V gene, CDR1 is GTSNPN and CDR2 is SVGIG (reference sequence). The V and J ends lost 4 bases and 0 bases respectively, with 5 bases between them. The CDR3 loop reads CAWTASTDTQYF. The CDR3 nucleotides read TGTGCCTGGACAGCAAGCACAGATACGCAGTATTTT.

The chain links TRBV4-1 to TRBJ1-5; TRBD1 agrees at 7 bases. The CDR3 totals 16 residues. V dropped 1 base and J dropped 3; count of bases not matched to a gene: 6. Germline CDR1 reads MGHRA; CDR2 reads YSYEKL. The CDR3 DNA reads as TGCGCCAGCAGCCAAGTTCCAGGGGGAGTCAATCAGCCCCAGCATTTT. Residues: CASSQVPGGVNQPQHF.

V usage is TRBV2 and J usage is TRBJ2-3; D gene uncertain. The CDR3 runs 10 residues. Trimming removed 7 bases from V and 10 bases from J, with 9 bases in between. CDR1 SNHLY and CDR2 FYNNEI come from the germline V gene. CDR3 DNA: TGTGCCAGCAATCCTGATGCGCAGTATTTT. This codes for CASNPDAQYF.

In nucleotides, the CDR3 is TGTGCCAGCGAGTTGTCCTACAATGAGCAGTTCTTC. The encoded protein is CASELSYNEQFF. The genes are TRBV3-1 and TRBJ2-1, with D unclear. CDR3 length: 12 amino acids. With 8 bases removed from V and 1 base from J, the gap between germline ends came to 6 bases. Germline CDR1 LGHDT, CDR2 YNNKEL (reference sequence).

This sequence joins TRBV10-2 and TRBJ2-3; possible D gene TRBD2, 6 bases. In germline, CDR1 is WSHSY, CDR2 SAAADI. The CDR3 sequence is 13 residues long. Trimming removed 8 bases from V and 2 bases from J, with 11 bases in between. CDR3 sequence (DNA): TGCGCCAGCCTACTAGCAGACACAGATACGCAGTATTTT. Translation gives CASLLADTDTQYF.

V usage is TRBV4-1 and J usage is TRBJ1-1; the D gene is possibly TRBD1 (5 bases). The germline V and J ends were trimmed by 1 base and 5 bases, with 11 bases remaining between them. Germline V lookup: CDR1 MGHRA, CDR2 YSYEKL. The CDR3 consists of 14 residues. The CDR3 reads CASSQARQGTEAFF. CDR3 nucleotides: TGCGCCAGCAGCCAAGCTCGGCAGGGTACTGAAGCTTTCTTT.

This rearrangement joins TRBV2 to TRBJ2-1, with 9 positions matching TRBD1. The CDR3 contains 15 residues. V trimming: 8 bases; J trimming: 2 bases; junction bases outside the gene matches: 7. Germline V gene sequence: CDR1 SNHLY, CDR2 FYNNEI. The CDR3 sequence: CASRVGTGPYNEQFF. The CDR3 DNA sequence: TGTGCCAGCCGAGTTGGGACAGGGCCCTACAATGAGCAGTTCTTC.

The V and J genes are TRBV20-1 and TRBJ1-2; D may be TRBD1 (6 bases). The CDR3 extends over 15 amino acids. Trimming took 3 bases from V and 2 from J, leaving 16 bases between them. Germline V gene data show CDR1 as DFQATT and CDR2 as SNEGSKA (reference sequence). CDR3 sequence reads: CSASAWTEENYGYTF. The DNA of the CDR3 is TGCAGTGCTAGCGCTTGGACAGAGGAAAACTATGGCTACACCTTC.

This chain joins TRBV11-2 and TRBJ2-6; D is unresolved. Looked up from germline, CDR1 is SGHAT and CDR2 is FQNNGV. This CDR3 contains 15 residues. Trimming took 0 bases from V and 0 from J, leaving 3 bases between them. The CDR3 sequence is CASSLDGSGANVLTF. The DNA of the CDR3 is TGTGCCAGCAGCTTAGATGGCTCTGGGGCCAACGTCCTGACTTTC.

V usage is TRBV9 and J usage is TRBJ2-1; possible D gene TRBD1, 6 bases. Trimming cost V 3 bases and J 0 bases, with 10 bases left between them. The length of the CDR3 is 15 residues. Germline V gene sequence: CDR1 SGDLS, CDR2 YYNGEE. The CDR3 DNA follows: TGTGCCAGCAGCGAGGGGGATAGCTCCTACAATGAGCAGTTCTTC. Translating gives CASSEGDSSYNEQFF. The full variable domain, its missing parts supplied by reference TRBV9 and TRBJ2-1, is DSGVTQTPKHLITATGQRVTLRCSPRSGDLSVYWYQQSLDQGLQFLIQYYNGEERAKGNILERFSAQQFPDLHSELNLSSLELGDSALYFCASSEGDSSYNEQFFGPGTRLTVL.

The chain uses TRBV30 and TRBJ1-4; D gene unclear. Trimming took off 4 bases at V and 5 bases at J, with 17 bases between the two ends. This CDR3 contains 15 residues. Germline CDR1 and CDR2: GTSNPN and SVGIG (reference sequence). CDR3 sequence (DNA): TGTGCCTGGACAGCACAGAAGGGTGGCAATGAAAAACTGTTTTTT. This translates into CAWTAQKGGNEKLFF.

A single count supports this clonotype. The chain has TRBV30 and TRBJ2-3, with TRBD2 matching over 7 bases. The trim removed 2 bases at V and 0 bases at J, leaving 5 bases unmatched. The CDR3 is 15 residues long. Germline CDR1 reads GTSNPN; CDR2 reads SVGIG (reference sequence). The CDR3 sequence: CAWSPSGVSTDTQYF. CDR3 coding DNA: TGTGCCTGGAGTCCCAGCGGGGTTAGCACAGATACGCAGTATTTT.